The rows below give T cell receptor beta chains drawn from one sample of a study of type 1 regulatory T cells. Antigen specificity for these receptors is unknown. TCRdb recomputed calls from the reads with MiXCR, one row per CDR3 protein. The table records about 5,000 distinct CDR3 sequences, about 24% of them present only once. Sequencing was done on a sample of cultured type 1 regulatory T (Tr1) cells, either the whole culture or a sorted fraction (not recorded which). All receptors derive from a human donor in good health. CDR3s include the opening cysteine and the closing phenylalanine or tryptophan. D genes are given only for firm matches. Clone sizes are given selectively: once, few, many, or a class where the clone is expanded.

medium-sized	TRBV12-5	TRBJ2-3	-	CASGLALGINTQYF	TGTGCTAGTGGTTTGGCCCTGGGGATAAATACGCAGTATTTT
-	TRBV4-1	TRBJ1-2	TRBD1	CASSPATGQGTIYGYTF	TGCGCCAGCAGCCCCGCGACCGGACAGGGCACGATCTATGGCTACACCTTC
-	TRBV7-2	TRBJ2-1	TRBD2	CASRRGSYNEQFF	TGTGCCAGCCGGCGGGGGTCCTACAATGAGCAGTTCTTC
large	TRBV27	TRBJ2-3	-	CASSWGYNTDTQYF	TGTGCCAGCAGTTGGGGGTATAACACAGATACGCAGTATTTT
many	TRBV5-5	TRBJ2-7	TRBD2	CASSLIQLAGAYEQYF	TGTGCCAGCAGCTTAATCCAACTAGCGGGGGCATACGAGCAGTACTTC
few	TRBV7-2	TRBJ2-3	-	CASSLGFGGGPGTDTQYF	TGTGCCAGCAGCTTGGGGTTTGGGGGGGGGCCGGGCACAGATACGCAGTATTTT
many	TRBV12-3/TRBV12-4	TRBJ1-1	TRBD1	CASSPRTGVGTEAFF	TGTGCCAGCAGTCCTCGGACAGGGGTTGGCACTGAAGCTTTCTTT
-	TRBV7-2	TRBJ1-2	-	CASSLGQVYGYTF	TGTGCCAGCAGCTTAGGGCAGGTCTATGGCTACACCTTC
-	TRBV2	TRBJ1-1	-	CASIPVAVSTEAFF	TGTGCCAGCATCCCCGTGGCTGTGAGCACTGAAGCTTTCTTT
medium-sized	TRBV5-1	TRBJ1-1	-	CASSSNGLLNTEAFF	TGCGCCAGCAGCTCGAATGGACTGCTGAACACTGAAGCTTTCTTT
-	TRBV6-6	TRBJ1-5	TRBD1	CASRDTGGQPQHF	TGTGCCAGCAGGGACACAGGGGGTCAGCCCCAGCATTTT
-	TRBV20-1	TRBJ2-5	-	CSARKGPTWGETQYF	TGCAGTGCTAGAAAGGGACCGACGTGGGGAGAGACCCAGTACTTC
-	TRBV6-5	TRBJ1-2	TRBD1	CASRNRGREGYIF	TGTGCCAGCAGAAACAGGGGGCGTGAGGGCTACATCTTC
large	TRBV10-2	TRBJ2-1	-	CASSQLLGDVEQFF	TGCGCCAGCAGTCAACTACTCGGGGACGTTGAGCAGTTCTTC
-	TRBV7-9	TRBJ1-4	-	CASSQEHKTNEKLFF	TGTGCCAGCAGCCAAGAACATAAAACTAATGAAAAACTGTTTTTT
many	TRBV5-4	TRBJ1-2	-	CASSLSAGVDYGYTF	TGTGCCAGCAGCTTATCGGCAGGGGTGGACTATGGCTACACCTTC
few	TRBV7-3	TRBJ2-3	-	CASSLTALNTDTQYF	TGTGCCAGCAGCTTAACCGCCTTAAACACAGATACGCAGTATTTT
medium-sized	TRBV3-1	TRBJ1-1	-	CASSSGLVNTEAFF	TGTGCCAGCAGCTCCGGACTGGTTAACACTGAAGCTTTCTTT
medium-sized	TRBV7-3	TRBJ2-1	-	CASSPQGTLGDEQFF	TGTGCCAGCAGCCCCCAGGGGACCCTCGGGGATGAGCAGTTCTTC
many	TRBV10-3	TRBJ2-7	TRBD2	CAISERMGLAGDNEQYF	TGTGCCATCAGTGAGAGGATGGGACTAGCGGGGGACAACGAGCAGTACTTC
-	TRBV12-3/TRBV12-4	TRBJ2-7	-	CASSKSRGAINEQYF	TGTGCCAGCAGTAAATCAAGGGGGGCGATAAACGAGCAGTACTTC
many	TRBV4-1	TRBJ1-6	TRBD1	CASSPITGGVSPLHF	TGCGCCAGCAGCCCCATTACAGGGGGCGTCTCACCCCTCCACTTT
medium-sized	TRBV7-6	TRBJ2-2	-	CASSLEVFGAGELFF	TGTGCCAGCAGCTTAGAAGTTTTTGGGGCCGGGGAGCTGTTTTTT
medium-sized	TRBV10-2	TRBJ2-3	-	CASSGLVGRSTDTQYF	TGCGCCAGCAGTGGACTAGTCGGTCGGAGCACAGATACGCAGTATTTT
many	TRBV28	TRBJ2-1	-	CASSFRQTVDEQFF	TGTGCCAGCAGTTTCCGACAAACGGTAGATGAGCAGTTCTTC
medium-sized	TRBV5-1	TRBJ2-5	-	CASSLVGNRRRTQYF	TGCGCCAGCAGCTTGGTCGGGAACAGGCGCCGGACCCAGTACTTC
few	TRBV5-1	TRBJ2-2	TRBD2	CASSGLAALGTGELFF	TGCGCCAGCAGTGGACTAGCAGCTCTGGGCACCGGGGAGCTGTTTTTT
-	TRBV10-3	TRBJ1-1	-	CAISVRGQQNTEAFF	TGTGCCATCAGTGTCCGTGGACAGCAGAACACTGAAGCTTTCTTT
-	TRBV4-3	TRBJ2-1	TRBD2	CASSQELAGLYNEQFF	TGCGCCAGCAGCCAAGAACTAGCGGGGTTATACAATGAGCAGTTCTTC
many	TRBV20-1	TRBJ2-7	-	CSARDLGSEQYF	TGCAGTGCTAGAGATCTGGGCAGCGAGCAGTACTTC
large	TRBV5-1	TRBJ2-5	-	CASNHLWMGEEPQYF	TGCGCCAGCAACCACCTATGGATGGGGGAAGAGCCCCAGTACTTC
-	TRBV6-5	TRBJ2-7	-	CASSYASIGVYEQYF	TGTGCCAGCAGTTACGCAAGTATTGGGGTATACGAGCAGTACTTC
medium-sized	TRBV28	TRBJ2-3	TRBD1	CATTDRGSTDTQYF	TGTGCCACTACGGACAGGGGAAGCACAGATACGCAGTATTTT
medium-sized	TRBV2	TRBJ2-1	TRBD1	CASSQQADRGNNEQFF	TGTGCCAGCAGCCAACAAGCGGACAGGGGAAACAATGAGCAGTTCTTC
-	TRBV25-1	TRBJ2-5	-	CASRSPGTPSETQYF	TGTGCCAGCCGAAGCCCAGGGACCCCCTCAGAGACCCAGTACTTC
medium-sized	TRBV6-5	TRBJ1-2	TRBD1	CATLGQGTRNYGYTF	TGTGCCACCCTCGGACAGGGGACTCGTAACTATGGCTACACCTTC